Listed below are T cell receptor beta chains from one sample, sequenced in a study of T cell repertoires in cytomegalovirus infection. The antigens of these receptors remain unknown. TCRdb independently ran MiXCR on the reads; one entry per CDR3 protein. This repertoire shows roughly 340,000 distinct CDR3 sequences, almost 30% found once; its top ten account for 20%. The source material was cultured PBMCs, sampled from culture after CMV antigen stimulation. These receptors all come from a human donor in good health (CMV status not recorded). Some clones in this sample may be carry-over from other donors' samples. CDR3s leave out the opening cysteine and the closing phenylalanine or tryptophan. Not all rows give a size; the values are once, few, many and, for expanded clones, a class.

size	V	J	CDR3
NA	TRBV28	TRBJ1-2	ASRSTGTGFGYT
NA	TRBV6-6	TRBJ1-1	ASMIDGNTEAF
NA	TRBV28	TRBJ2-5	ASSFSRGRSGETQY
NA	TRBV9	TRBJ2-1	ASSVVSDRAEQF
NA	TRBV7-8	TRBJ2-1	ASSSLGGAYNEQF
NA	TRBV5-4	TRBJ2-5	ASSPDPVRGTQY
NA	TRBV5-4	TRBJ1-1	ASSTPGGMNTEAF
NA	TRBV7-8	TRBJ1-1	ASSLARFGGELYTEAF
few	TRBV12-3/TRBV12-4	TRBJ2-3	ASSFQPGANTDTQY
few	TRBV28	TRBJ2-1	ASSIVPGGARYEQF
NA	TRBV5-6	TRBJ1-4	ASSFLQGNEKLF
NA	TRBV20-1	TRBJ2-1	SASLMRGYNEQF
few	TRBV7-2	TRBJ1-2	ASSLDRNSNYGYT
few	TRBV15	TRBJ2-1	ATSRLAAHNEQF
NA	TRBV6-5	TRBJ2-1	ASSPVRQRSYNEQF
few	TRBV6-5	TRBJ2-1	ASSLAGAPTNEQF
few	TRBV2	TRBJ2-1	ARDLGLNEQF
few	TRBV11-2	TRBJ2-7	ASSLESSRREQY
few	TRBV6-1	TRBJ2-7	ASSDSQTGGYEQY
few	TRBV19	TRBJ1-1	ASQGQVNTEAF
few	TRBV20-1	TRBJ1-2	SATVPHVGYT
many	TRBV7-6	TRBJ2-1	ASSDPRGGLGSYNEQF
few	TRBV12-3/TRBV12-4	TRBJ1-4	ASSSLNRGNEKLF
NA	TRBV5-1	TRBJ1-6	ASSPVFDRGYSPLH
few	TRBV20-1	TRBJ1-2	SALGGSGYT
NA	TRBV27	TRBJ2-4	ASSSGQLLAKNIQY
NA	TRBV27	TRBJ1-5	ASSRLYSNQPQH
NA	TRBV12-3/TRBV12-4	TRBJ1-2	ASSRTTESYGYT